These T cell receptor beta chains were read from a single sample in a study of cytomegalovirus exposure and HLA in healthy donors. Only in-frame clones appear in the TCRdb table, and some are missing; sequencing was by immunoSEQ multiplex PCR. The sample records roughly 34,000 clones, about 70% being singletons. Sequenced material: PBMCs. These receptors originate from a young man in good health and CMV-seronegative. CDR3s include the opening cysteine and the closing phenylalanine or tryptophan. The D gene is left open where the match is weak. For some rows the clone size is stated as once, few or many, or as a class when expanded; others skip it.

>TRBV5-1|TRBJ2-7|.|.
CASSPGPGAYEQYF
TGCGCCAGCAGCCCGGGACCGGGGGCCTACGAGCAGTACTTC
>TRBV29-1|TRBJ2-3|.|.
CSVVPGTDTQYF
TGCAGCGTTGTTCCGGGGACAGATACGCAGTATTTT
>TRBV5-6|TRBJ2-1|few|TRBD1
CASRKFTGGASNEQFF
TGTGCCAGCAGAAAATTTACAGGGGGCGCGAGCAATGAGCAGTTCTTC
>TRBV6-6|TRBJ1-1|.|.
CASFTDGGRRAFF
TGTGCCAGCTTCACGGACGGGGGGCGGAGGGCTTTCTTT
>TRBV6-5|TRBJ1-1|once|.
CASSSRTSNTEAFF
TGTGCCAGCAGCTCTCGGACAAGTAACACTGAAGCTTTCTTT
>TRBV7-6|TRBJ2-7|.|TRBD1
CASSLGTGTYEQYF
TGTGCCAGCAGCTTAGGGACAGGAACCTACGAGCAGTACTTC
>TRBV9|TRBJ1-5|few|TRBD1
CASSATGGRSQPQHF
TGTGCCAGCAGCGCGACAGGGGGAAGAAGTCAGCCCCAGCATTTT
>TRBV5-1|TRBJ2-5|few|TRBD1
CASSLAGTGEETQYF
TGCGCCAGCAGCTTGGCCGGGACAGGGGAAGAGACCCAGTACTTC
>TRBV7-8|TRBJ1-6|.|.
CASSLTPRVAVSPLHF
TGTGCCAGCAGCCTAACTCCCAGGGTAGCGGTCTCACCCCTCCACTTT
>TRBV5-1|TRBJ1-4|few|TRBD1
CASSLETGGRKLFF
TGCGCCAGCAGCTTGGAAACAGGGGGAAGAAAACTGTTTTTT
>TRBV9|TRBJ2-7|.|.
CASSLGPSYEQYF
TGTGCCAGCAGCCTAGGCCCCAGCTACGAGCAGTACTTC
>TRBV7-9|TRBJ2-1|.|TRBD1
CASISQGARNEQFF
TGTGCCAGCATCTCTCAGGGGGCGAGGAATGAGCAGTTCTTC
>TRBV28|TRBJ2-5|.|TRBD2
CASSSRLAGGRKTQYF
TGTGCCAGCAGTTCCCGCCTAGCGGGGGGGCGAAAGACCCAGTACTTC
>TRBV5-1|TRBJ1-1|few|.
CASSWTGSNTEAFF
TGCGCCAGCAGCTGGACTGGGTCGAACACTGAAGCTTTCTTT
>TRBV7-2|TRBJ1-4|few|.
CASSLVAGPATNEKLFF
TGTGCCAGCAGCTTAGTTGCAGGCCCTGCAACTAATGAAAAACTGTTTTTT
>TRBV5-4|TRBJ1-1|once|.
CASSFPRDTEAFF
TGTGCCAGCAGCTTCCCCCGGGACACTGAAGCTTTCTTT
>TRBV5-1|TRBJ1-6|.|.
CASSPGQFDSPLHF
TGCGCCAGCAGCCCCGGACAGTTCGATTCACCCCTCCACTTT
>TRBV6-5|TRBJ2-7|.|TRBD2
CASSSLAGVPYEQYF
TGTGCCAGCAGCTCCCTAGCGGGAGTTCCCTACGAGCAGTACTTC
>TRBV6-6|TRBJ1-1|few|.
CASSPQDAEAFF
TGTGCCAGCAGTCCGCAGGATGCGGAAGCTTTCTTT
>TRBV29-1|TRBJ2-2|few|.
CSVGDTGELFF
TGCAGCGTCGGTGACACCGGGGAGCTGTTTTTT
>TRBV28|TRBJ1-5|once|TRBD1
CASRDRGPNQPQHF
TGTGCCAGCAGGGACAGGGGACCGAATCAGCCCCAGCATTTT
>TRBV29-1|TRBJ2-2|.|TRBD1
CSCYSGTGRYGELFF
TGCAGCTGCTATTCCGGGACAGGGAGATATGGGGAGCTGTTTTTT
>TRBV6-1|TRBJ2-3|few|TRBD2
CASSELAGGPDTQYF
TGTGCCAGCAGTGAACTAGCGGGAGGGCCAGATACGCAGTATTTT
>TRBV6-1|TRBJ1-5|.|TRBD1
CASSGQGSNQPQHF
TGTGCCAGCAGCGGACAGGGTAGCAATCAGCCCCAGCATTTT
>TRBV2|TRBJ2-1|few|TRBD2
CASSGAGAGAEQFF
TGTGCCAGCAGTGGGGCGGGAGCGGGAGCTGAGCAGTTCTTC
>TRBV27|TRBJ2-5|.|TRBD1
CASRGTVQETQYF
TGTGCCAGCCGAGGGACAGTCCAAGAGACCCAGTACTTC
>TRBV28|TRBJ2-5|.|.
CASSFGETQYF
TGTGCCAGCAGTTTCGGAGAGACCCAGTACTTC
>TRBV9|TRBJ1-1|few|.
CASSPDTEAFF
TGTGCCAGCAGCCCGGACACTGAAGCTTTCTTT
>TRBV6-1|TRBJ1-2|.|TRBD1
CASSESQGSSYGYTF
TGTGCCAGCAGTGAATCACAGGGGAGTTCCTATGGCTACACCTTC
>TRBV6-5|TRBJ1-1|few|.
CAARGISTNTEAFF
TGTGCCGCTCGGGGGATTTCCACGAACACTGAAGCTTTCTTT